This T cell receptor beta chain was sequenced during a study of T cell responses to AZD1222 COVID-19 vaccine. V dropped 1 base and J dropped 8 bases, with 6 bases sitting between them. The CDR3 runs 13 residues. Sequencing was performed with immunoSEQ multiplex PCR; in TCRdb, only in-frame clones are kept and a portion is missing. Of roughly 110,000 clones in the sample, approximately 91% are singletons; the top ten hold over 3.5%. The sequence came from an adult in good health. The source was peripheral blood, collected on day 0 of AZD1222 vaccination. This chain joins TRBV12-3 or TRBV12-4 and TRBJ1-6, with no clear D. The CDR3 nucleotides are TGTGCCAGCAGTTTAGGTGGAGATTCACCCCTCCACTTT. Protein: CASSLGGDSPLHF.